The 30 T cell receptor beta chains in this list originate from one sample, sequenced in a study of shared T cell receptors in the human thymus. Generated by immunoSEQ multiplex PCR, the TCRdb table keeps only in-frame clones and is missing some. The table has hundreds of thousands of clones, roughly 86% seen once. These data also featured in a second study, about human thymus T cells.

Sequenced input: thymocytes. The receptors originated from a boy under two years old with a congenital heart defect.

This chain connects TRBV6-1 to TRBJ1-6, with D possibly matching TRBD1 (6 bases). This CDR3 spans 15 amino acids. V was shortened by 9 bases and J by 9 bases, with 21 bases between the two germline ends. CDR1 is MNHNS and CDR2 is SASEGT in the germline V gene. The CDR3 bases are TGTGCCAGGCCACAGGGCAAGGAGGTTATTTCACCCCTCCACTTT. Translating it yields CARPQGKEVISPLHF.

The CDR3 sequence is CASSGPGQGVNEQFF. CDR3 bases: TGTGCCAGCAGTGGGCCGGGACAGGGGGTCAATGAGCAGTTCTTC. This sequence joins TRBV6-5 and TRBJ2-1; TRBD1 matches at 11 bases. Germline V gene data show CDR1 as MNHEY and CDR2 as SVGAGI. V dropped 5 bases and J dropped 6; count of bases not matched to a gene: 6. This CDR3 has 15 residues.

There are a few counts of this clone. V is TRBV10-2 and J is TRBJ2-3; 7 nucleotides agree with TRBD1. The CDR3 has 17 amino acids. Germline V CDR1 and CDR2: WSHSY, SAAADI. V was pared by 5 bases and J by 1 base, with 12 bases of the junction left unmatched. CDR3: CASSRDSGFDCTDTQYF. In DNA form, the CDR3 reads TGCGCCAGCAGTCGGGACAGTGGGTTCGATTGCACAGATACGCAGTATTTT.

The genes are TRBV6-6 and TRBJ2-7, with 12 bases that match TRBD2. Per germline, CDR1 MNHNY and CDR2 SVGAGI (reference sequence). Losses at the gene ends were 6 bases for V and 2 bases for J; bases not matched to a gene: 8. The CDR3 contains 16 residues. The CDR3 sequence: CASSPGLAGAAYEQYF. The CDR3 DNA reads TGTGCCAGCAGCCCGGGACTAGCGGGTGCGGCCTACGAGCAGTACTTC.

The DNA of the CDR3 is TGTGCCAGCAGTCAGGGACAGGGCCGAGGCACTGAAGCTTTCTTT. Translation: CASSQGQGRGTEAFF. This chain uses TRBV28 with TRBJ1-1; 9 bases are shared with TRBD1. This CDR3 is built from 15 residues. Germline V CDR1 and CDR2: MDHEN, SYDVKM. The junction had 8 bases not matched to a gene; V was cut back by 5 bases and J by 4 bases.

This chain joins TRBV5-1 and TRBJ2-3; 10 nucleotides agree with TRBD2. CDR3 length: 17 residues. After removal of 5 bases from V and 3 bases from J, the junction contained 12 bases not matched to a gene. The germline V gene encodes CDR1 SGHRS and CDR2 YFSETQ. CDR3 sequence (DNA): TGCGCCAGCAGTCCTATGGTAGCGGGAGGTGAAACAGATACGCAGTATTTT. Translating it yields CASSPMVAGGETDTQYF. Full variable domain (remainder filled in from reference TRBV5-1 and TRBJ2-3): KAGVTQTPRYLIKTRGQQVTLSCSPISGHRSVSWYQQTPGQGLQFLFEYFSETQRNKGNFPGRFSGRQFSNSRSEMNVSTLELGDSALYLCASSPMVAGGETDTQYFGPGTRLTVL.

V gene TRBV4-1 combines with J gene TRBJ2-3, with TRBD2 identical over 9 bases. CDR3 length equals 16 residues. CDR1 and CDR2 from the germline V gene are MGHRA and YSYEKL. After removal of 1 base from V and 0 bases from J, the junction contained 2 bases not matched to a gene. The CDR3 reads CASSQGGGVSTDTQYF. The CDR3 DNA follows: TGCGCCAGCAGCCAAGGCGGGGGGGTGAGCACAGATACGCAGTATTTT.

This chain connects TRBV19 to TRBJ1-1; 10 bases fit TRBD1. This CDR3 region has 16 residues. The germline gives CDR1 LNHDA, CDR2 SQIVND (reference sequence). V lost 3 bases and J lost 1; bases outside the gene matches: 5. CDR3 DNA: TGTGCCAGTAGTATGGCTAGACAGGGGGCGAACACTGAAGCTTTCTTT. Protein: CASSMARQGANTEAFF.

The J gene is TRBJ2-2, the V gene TRBV11-2; 7 nucleotides align to TRBD2. The CDR3 is 11 residues long. Germline CDR1 is SGHAT and CDR2 is FQNNGV. Here the CDR3 DNA reads TGTGCTGGGGGGGTAGCCGGGGAGCTGTTTTTT. Its protein product is CAGGVAGELFF.

V gene TRBV19 combines with J gene TRBJ1-4; D is unclear. The germline V and J ends were trimmed by 4 bases and 2 bases, with 14 bases remaining between them. Per germline, CDR1 LNHDA and CDR2 SQIVND (reference sequence). The CDR3 has 16 amino acids. CDR3 in amino acids: CASSKQRAGTNEKLFF. CDR3 bases: TGTGCCAGTAGTAAACAGCGGGCGGGTACTAATGAAAAACTGTTTTTT.

This chain joins TRBV4-3 and TRBJ1-1; D call uncertain. The CDR3 is 17 residues long. Trimming took off 0 bases at V and 4 bases at J, with 18 bases between the two ends. Germline V CDR1 and CDR2: LGHNA, YSLEER. The CDR3 loop is CASSQESFYHGLTEAFF. The CDR3 nucleotides are TGCGCCAGCAGCCAAGAGTCCTTTTACCACGGACTCACTGAAGCTTTCTTT.

This chain joins TRBV19 and TRBJ1-1, with D perhaps matching TRBD1 (6 bases). Germline CDR1 LNHDA, CDR2 SQIVND (reference sequence). Deletions cut 8 bases from V and 7 bases from J, with 14 bases between. CDR3 size: 12 residues. CDR3 in amino acids: CASSFDRFEAFF. CDR3 coding DNA: TGTGCCAGTTCGTTTGACAGGTTTGAAGCTTTCTTT.

The chain joins TRBV28 to TRBJ1-2; a weak D match, TRBD1 (5 bases). CDR3 length: 13 amino acids. Germline values: CDR1 MDHEN, CDR2 SYDVKM. Trimming took 8 bases from V and 4 from J, leaving 14 bases between them. The CDR3 DNA reads TGTGCCAGCCTATTGAGGAGGGGCTATGGCTACACCTTC. Amino acid sequence: CASLLRRGYGYTF.

This chain joins TRBV6-5 and TRBJ2-5; weak D call: TRBD2 (6 bases). V was cut by 6 bases and J by 4 bases, with 15 bases left in between. Germline V lookup: CDR1 MNHEY, CDR2 SVGAGI. This CDR3 has 14 amino acids. The CDR3 loop is CASRIGDSPETQYF. As DNA, the CDR3 is TGTGCCAGCAGGATCGGGGACTCTCCAGAGACCCAGTACTTC.

The V call is TRBV4-3, the J call TRBJ1-1, with unresolved D. CDR1 LGHNA and CDR2 YSLEER come from the germline V gene. The CDR3 has 16 residues. V was shortened by 1 base and J by 3 bases, with 15 bases between the two germline ends. CDR3 nucleotides: TGCGCCAGCAGCCAAGGGGTCGGGGAGGGTTACACTGAAGCTTTCTTT. Translation: CASSQGVGEGYTEAFF.

The chain joins TRBV9 to TRBJ2-5; the match to TRBD1 covers 7 bases. CDR1 and CDR2 (germline): SGDLS, YYNGEE. The ends lost 4 bases at V and 2 bases at J; junction bases unmatched: 5. CDR3 length equals 14 residues. The CDR3 region is CASSLDRTQETQYF. The CDR3, as DNA: TGTGCCAGCAGCCTGGACAGGACTCAAGAGACCCAGTACTTC.

J is TRBJ2-7 and V is TRBV5-4; D may be TRBD2 (7 bases). Trimming stripped 0 bases from V and 7 bases from J, with 14 bases between. This CDR3 comprises 14 residues. CDR1 and CDR2 (germline): SGHNT, YYREEE (reference sequence). The CDR3: CASSLEGGRREQYF. CDR3 coding DNA: TGTGCCAGCAGCTTGGAGGGGGGGCGTCGAGAGCAGTACTTC.

The genes are TRBV28 and TRBJ1-1, with TRBD1 matching over 7 bases. Germline V gives CDR1 MDHEN, CDR2 SYDVKM. This CDR3 contains 14 residues. V was pared by 11 bases and J by 1 base, with 10 bases of the junction left unmatched. The chain's CDR3 is CAAGGTVKNTEAFF. In nucleotides, the CDR3 is TGTGCCGCAGGTGGGACAGTTAAGAACACTGAAGCTTTCTTT.

This chain connects TRBV14 to TRBJ1-1; TRBD1 matches at 8 bases. V shed 4 bases, J shed 4 bases, and the junction held 8 bases outside the gene matches. Germline assignment: CDR1 SGHDN and CDR2 FVKESK. The CDR3 runs 15 residues. CDR3 sequence reads: CASSPRTGMGTEAFF. CDR3 nucleotide sequence: TGTGCCAGCAGCCCGAGGACAGGGATGGGCACTGAAGCTTTCTTT.

This chain links TRBV9 with TRBJ1-3; no firm D call. Germline CDR1 SGDLS, CDR2 YYNGEE. The V end was cut by 3 bases, the J end by 8 bases, with 9 bases between. The CDR3 is 12 amino acids. The CDR3 DNA follows: TGTGCCAGCAGCGGCTTGGGAGACACCATATATTTT. It is translated as CASSGLGDTIYF.

The chain combines TRBV5-1 with TRBJ1-5; 10 bases align to TRBD1. The ends lost 3 bases at V and 8 bases at J; junction bases unmatched: 8. The germline gives CDR1 SGHRS, CDR2 YFSETQ. The CDR3 spans 15 residues. CDR3 sequence: CASSSGQGSGEPQHF. For the CDR3, the DNA is TGCGCCAGCAGCTCGGGACAGGGGTCCGGGGAGCCCCAGCATTTT.

The V call is TRBV9, the J call TRBJ1-2; the match to TRBD1 covers 7 bases. Germline values: CDR1 SGDLS, CDR2 YYNGEE. The J segment lost 4 bases and the V segment lost 0 bases, leaving 6 bases of the junction unmatched. The CDR3 is 15 amino acids. The CDR3 reads CASSVGTGQFYGYTF. The CDR3 coding sequence is TGTGCCAGCAGCGTAGGCACGGGACAGTTCTATGGCTACACCTTC.

In DNA, the CDR3 is TGTGCCAGCAGGTACAGGGTTCGGGCAGATACGCAGTATTTT. Protein sequence: CASRYRVRADTQYF. The chain has TRBV27 and TRBJ2-3, with TRBD1 as a possible D gene (6 bases). V lost 6 bases, J lost 4 bases, and 14 bases lay in between. Germline V CDR1 and CDR2: MNHEY, SMNVEV (reference sequence). The CDR3 extends over 14 amino acids.

The V and J genes are TRBV5-6 and TRBJ2-1; tentative D call: TRBD1 (5 bases). The length of the CDR3 is 13 residues. The germline V gene encodes CDR1 SGHDT and CDR2 YYEEEE. The V end was cut by 0 bases, the J end by 8 bases, with 9 bases between. Here the CDR3 DNA reads TGTGCCAGCAGCTTGGGACAGCTCCATGAGCAGTTCTTC. Translating gives CASSLGQLHEQFF.

The rearrangement joins TRBV27 to TRBJ1-5; unclear D gene. With 4 bases removed from V and 5 bases from J, the gap between germline ends came to 9 bases. The CDR3 consists of 13 residues. The germline CDR1 and CDR2 sequences are MNHEY and SMNVEV (reference sequence). The CDR3 coding sequence is TGTGCCAGCAGTTGGAACAGTCATCAGCCCCAGCATTTT. It yields the protein CASSWNSHQPQHF.

The gene calls are TRBV4-1 and TRBJ1-1; D is unresolved. The CDR3 loop spans 14 amino acids. V gave up 0 bases and J gave up 0 bases, with 5 bases separating them. Germline CDR1 reads MGHRA; CDR2 reads YSYEKL. DNA of the CDR3: TGCGCCAGCAGCCAAGATTTCTTGAACACTGAAGCTTTCTTT. Translation gives CASSQDFLNTEAFF.

CDR3 sequence reads: CASGLGISREGREGNTIYF. For the CDR3, the DNA is TGTGCTAGTGGTTTGGGAATTTCAAGGGAAGGGCGGGAGGGAAACACCATATATTTT. This chain links TRBV12-5 with TRBJ1-3; D gene ambiguous. This CDR3 has 19 amino acids. Per the germline V gene, CDR1 is LGHNT and CDR2 is FRNRAP. Between the trimmed V and J ends, which lost 1 base and 4 bases, there was a span of 23 bases.

Regarding this clone: One end of the junction fails to match germline, which may point to a read error. The chain joins TRBV5-1 to TRBJ1-2; a weak D match, TRBD1 (6 bases). The CDR3 sequence is 15 residues long. CDR1 and CDR2 (germline): SGHRS, YFSETQ. The CDR3 reads CASRLGIGQNYGYTF. The CDR3 DNA sequence: TGCGCCAGCAGGTTGGGGATCGGACAGAACTATGGCTACACCTTC.

V gene TRBV4-3 combines with J gene TRBJ1-1, with TRBD1 identical over 11 bases. From germline, CDR1 is LGHNA and CDR2 YSLEER. J lost 4 bases, V lost 2 bases, and 6 bases had no gene match. This CDR3 is 16 amino acids long. The CDR3 loop is CASSQLDRGRFTEAFF. In nucleotides, the CDR3 is TGCGCCAGCAGCCAATTGGACAGGGGGCGTTTCACTGAAGCTTTCTTT.

CDR3 nucleotides: TGTGCCAGCAGCTATGGGACAGGAATGAACACTGAAGCTTTCTTT. Translated: CASSYGTGMNTEAFF. The chain employs TRBV7-2 and TRBJ1-1; 8 positions match TRBD1. The CDR3 runs 15 residues. The germline CDR1 and CDR2 sequences are SGHTA and FQGNSA. The junction had 4 bases not matched to a gene; V was cut back by 4 bases and J by 0 bases.